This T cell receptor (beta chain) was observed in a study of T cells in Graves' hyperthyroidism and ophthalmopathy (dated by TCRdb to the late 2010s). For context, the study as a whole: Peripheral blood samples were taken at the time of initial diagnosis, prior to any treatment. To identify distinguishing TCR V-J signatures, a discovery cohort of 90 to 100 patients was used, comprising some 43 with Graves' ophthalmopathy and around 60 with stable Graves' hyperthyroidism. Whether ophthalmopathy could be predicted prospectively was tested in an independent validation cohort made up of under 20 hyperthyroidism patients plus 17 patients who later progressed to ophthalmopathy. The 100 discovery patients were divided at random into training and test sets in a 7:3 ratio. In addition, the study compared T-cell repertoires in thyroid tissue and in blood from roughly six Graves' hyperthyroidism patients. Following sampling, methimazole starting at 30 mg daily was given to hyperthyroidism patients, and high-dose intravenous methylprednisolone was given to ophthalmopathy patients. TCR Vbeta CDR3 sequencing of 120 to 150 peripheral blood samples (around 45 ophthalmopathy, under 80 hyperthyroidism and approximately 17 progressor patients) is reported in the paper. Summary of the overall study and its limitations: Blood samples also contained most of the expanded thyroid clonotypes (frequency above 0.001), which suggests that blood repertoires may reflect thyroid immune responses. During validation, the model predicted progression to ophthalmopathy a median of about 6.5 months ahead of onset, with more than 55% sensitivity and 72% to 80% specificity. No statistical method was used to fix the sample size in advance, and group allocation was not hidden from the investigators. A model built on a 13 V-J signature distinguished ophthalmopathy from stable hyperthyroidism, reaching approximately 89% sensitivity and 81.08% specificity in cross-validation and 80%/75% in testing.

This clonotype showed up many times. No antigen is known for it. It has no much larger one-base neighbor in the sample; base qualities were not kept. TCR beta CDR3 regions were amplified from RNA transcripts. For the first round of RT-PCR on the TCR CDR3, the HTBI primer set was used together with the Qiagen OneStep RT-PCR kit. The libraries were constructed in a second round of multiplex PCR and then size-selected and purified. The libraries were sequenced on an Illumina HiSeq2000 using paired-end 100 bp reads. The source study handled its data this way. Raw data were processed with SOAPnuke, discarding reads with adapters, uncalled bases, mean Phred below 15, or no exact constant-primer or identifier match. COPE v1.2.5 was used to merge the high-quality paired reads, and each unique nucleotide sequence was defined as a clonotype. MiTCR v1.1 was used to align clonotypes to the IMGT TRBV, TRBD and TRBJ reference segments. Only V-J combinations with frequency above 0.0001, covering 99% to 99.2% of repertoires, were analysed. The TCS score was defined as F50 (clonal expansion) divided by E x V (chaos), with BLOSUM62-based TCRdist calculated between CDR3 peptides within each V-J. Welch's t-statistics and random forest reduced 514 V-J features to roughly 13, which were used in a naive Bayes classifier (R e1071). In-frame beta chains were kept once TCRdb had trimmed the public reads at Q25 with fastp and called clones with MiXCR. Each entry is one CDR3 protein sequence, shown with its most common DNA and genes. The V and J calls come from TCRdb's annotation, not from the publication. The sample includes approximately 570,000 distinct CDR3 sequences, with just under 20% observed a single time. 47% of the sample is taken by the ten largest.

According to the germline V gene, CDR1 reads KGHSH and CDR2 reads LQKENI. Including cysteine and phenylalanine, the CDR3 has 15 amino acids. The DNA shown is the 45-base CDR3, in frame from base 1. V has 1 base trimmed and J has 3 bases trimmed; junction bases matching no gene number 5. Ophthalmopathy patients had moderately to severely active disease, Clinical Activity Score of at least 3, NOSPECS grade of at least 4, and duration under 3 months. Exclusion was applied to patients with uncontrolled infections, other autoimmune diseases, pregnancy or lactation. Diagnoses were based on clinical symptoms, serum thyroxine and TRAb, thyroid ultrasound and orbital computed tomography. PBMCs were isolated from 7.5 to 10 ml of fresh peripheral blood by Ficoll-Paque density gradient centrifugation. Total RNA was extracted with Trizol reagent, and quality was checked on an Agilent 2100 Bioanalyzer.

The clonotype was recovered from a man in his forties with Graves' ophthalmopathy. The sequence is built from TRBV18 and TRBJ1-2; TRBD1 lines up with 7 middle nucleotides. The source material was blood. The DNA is TGTGCCAGCTCACCACTTTCCGGGACAGACTATGGCTACACCTTC. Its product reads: CASSPLSGTDYGYTF.